The 3 T cell receptor beta chains below come from one sample, sequenced in a study of blood T cell repertoires in COVID-19. Profiling relied on immunoSEQ multiplex PCR, and the TCRdb table lists in-frame clones only, not all of them. In the table there are 90,000 to 120,000 clones, 80% to 85% of which are singletons. The material sequenced was peripheral blood. All receptors derive from a human donor in a cohort sampled during active COVID-19.

The rearrangement uses TRBV9 and TRBJ2-3; D perhaps matches TRBD1 (6 bases). V lost 4 bases, J lost 3 bases, and 15 bases lay in between. Germline-derived CDR1 and CDR2 are SGDLS and YYNGEE. CDR3 length: 15 residues. The CDR3 loop reads CASSSRTGQTDTQYF. Written as DNA, the CDR3 is TGTGCCAGCAGCTCGAGGACTGGACAGACAGATACGCAGTATTTT.

The CDR3 region has the DNA TGTGCCATCAGTCCGACTGTAGCGGACTCCTACAATGAGCAGTTCTTC. Protein: CAISPTVADSYNEQFF. The genes are TRBV10-3 and TRBJ2-1; tentative D call: TRBD2 (6 bases). The V gene's germline CDR1 is ENHRY and CDR2 SYGVKD. This CDR3 spans 16 amino acids. V gave up 5 bases and J gave up 0 bases, with 14 bases separating them.

This clone was seen only a few times. This chain joins TRBV6-2 or TRBV6-3 and TRBJ1-1; D not certain. Between the trimmed V and J ends, which lost 5 bases and 2 bases, there was a span of 6 bases. This CDR3 has 12 amino acids. Germline V gene sequence: CDR1 MNHEY, CDR2 SVGEGT. The CDR3 is CASSRPNTEAFF. DNA for the CDR3: TGTGCCAGCAGTCGTCCCAACACTGAAGCTTTCTTT.